This T cell receptor beta chain derives from a study of T cells in Graves' hyperthyroidism and ophthalmopathy (dated by TCRdb to between 2019 and 2020). Context from the whole study: Peripheral blood was collected at initial diagnosis, before any treatment. A discovery cohort of roughly 96 patients, fewer than 50 with Graves' ophthalmopathy and 55 to 65 with stable Graves' hyperthyroidism, was used to find distinguishing TCR V-J signatures. Whether ophthalmopathy could be predicted prospectively was tested in an independent validation cohort made up of roughly 19 hyperthyroidism patients plus 17 patients who later progressed to ophthalmopathy. The 85 to 100 discovery patients were randomly split 7:3 into training and test sets. Thyroid tissue and blood T-cell repertoires from about six Graves' hyperthyroidism patients were also compared in the study. Once sampling was done, hyperthyroidism patients were given methimazole at a starting dose of 30 mg daily, whereas ophthalmopathy patients were given high-dose intravenous methylprednisolone. The paper reports TCR Vbeta CDR3 sequencing of more than 120 peripheral blood samples: 43 ophthalmopathy, roughly 80 hyperthyroidism and 17 progressor patients. Study-level results and caveats: A 13 V-J signature model separated ophthalmopathy from stable hyperthyroidism, with 87.88% sensitivity and 81.08% specificity in cross-validation and 80%/75% in testing. In validation, progression to ophthalmopathy was predicted by the model with nearly 71% sensitivity and around 75% specificity, a median of approximately 6.5 months before onset. Most expanded thyroid clonotypes (frequency above 0.001) were also detected in blood, suggesting blood repertoires may reflect thyroid immune responses. No statistical method was used to set the sample size in advance, and investigators knew the group allocation.

This clonotype was seen only once. The target of this receptor is not known. No much larger clone exists at a distance of one base, and base qualities are not known. One read gives only weak evidence. The TCR beta CDR3 regions were amplified from the RNA transcripts. The TCR CDR3 was subjected to a first round of RT-PCR using the HTBI primer set and the Qiagen OneStep RT-PCR kit. Libraries were constructed in a second round of multiplex PCR, after which size selection and purification were performed. Sequencing of the libraries was done on an Illumina HiSeq2000 using paired-end 100 bp reads. The original pipeline was this. Raw data were processed with SOAPnuke, discarding reads with adapters, uncalled bases, mean Phred below 15, or no exact constant-primer or identifier match. High-quality paired reads were merged using COPE v1.2.5, and each unique nucleotide sequence was defined as a clonotype. MiTCR v1.1 was used to align the clonotypes against IMGT TRBV, TRBD and TRBJ reference segments. Only V-J combinations with frequency above 0.0001, covering roughly 99% of repertoires, were analysed. A TCS score was defined as the ratio of F50 (clonal expansion) to E x V (chaos), with BLOSUM62-based TCRdist applied between CDR3 peptides within each V-J. Welch's t-statistics and random forest reduced 500 to 550 V-J features to 10 to 15, which were used in a naive Bayes classifier (R e1071). TCRdb ran its own pipeline on the public reads, namely fastp trimming at Q25 and MiXCR clone calling, and kept in-frame beta chains. For every CDR3 protein sequence, its rows merge into one entry that carries the most common genes and DNA. For this entry, the V and J calls and clone size follow TCRdb and not the study's own pipeline. This sample gives 300,000 to 450,000 distinct CDR3 sequences in total; around 16% of them show up just once. The ten most abundant clones make up about 30% of the sample.

Relative to germline, V is 0 bases shorter and J is 1 base shorter, with 7 bases between their ends. There are 15 amino acids in the CDR3, from cysteine to phenylalanine inclusive. Only the CDR3 region is kept as DNA, spanning 45 bases read in frame from base 1. Reading the germline V gene gives CDR1 MNHEY and CDR2 SVGEGT. Hyperthyroidism patients were newly diagnosed, with disease duration under 2 months, and aged 18 to 65 years. The study excluded patients with uncontrolled infections, other autoimmune diseases, pregnancy or lactation. Diagnoses were established on the basis of clinical symptoms, serum thyroxine and TRAb, thyroid ultrasound, and orbital computed tomography. Blood from progressor patients was drawn when they were first diagnosed with hyperthyroidism, before any ophthalmopathy symptoms appeared. PBMCs were isolated from more than 9 ml of fresh peripheral blood by Ficoll-Paque density gradient centrifugation. Progressor patients were initially diagnosed with Graves' hyperthyroidism and developed ophthalmopathy during follow-up. Total RNA was extracted using Trizol reagent, and RNA quality was assessed on an Agilent 2100 Bioanalyzer.

The sample was blood. The sequence is built from TRBV6-2 or TRBV6-3 and TRBJ1-5; the D gene lacks a confident call. The receptor's source is a woman younger than 35 with Graves' hyperthyroidism that later progressed to Graves' ophthalmopathy. CDR3 protein: CASSYSSESNQPQHF. The DNA sequence is given as TGTGCCAGCAGTTACTCGAGCGAAAGCAATCAGCCCCAGCATTTT.